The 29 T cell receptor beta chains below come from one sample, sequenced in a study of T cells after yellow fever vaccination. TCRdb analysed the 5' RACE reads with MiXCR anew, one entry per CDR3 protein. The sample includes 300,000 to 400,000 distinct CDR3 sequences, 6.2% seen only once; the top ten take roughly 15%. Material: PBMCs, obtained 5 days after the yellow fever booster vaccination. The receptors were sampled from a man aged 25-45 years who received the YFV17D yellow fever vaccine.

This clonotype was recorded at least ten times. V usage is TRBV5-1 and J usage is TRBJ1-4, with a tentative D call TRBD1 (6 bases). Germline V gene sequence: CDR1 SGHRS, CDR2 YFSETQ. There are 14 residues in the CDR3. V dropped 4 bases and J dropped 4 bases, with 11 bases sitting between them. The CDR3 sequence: CASSPTGYNEKLFF. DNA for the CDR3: TGCGCCAGCAGCCCGACAGGATATAATGAAAAACTGTTTTTT.

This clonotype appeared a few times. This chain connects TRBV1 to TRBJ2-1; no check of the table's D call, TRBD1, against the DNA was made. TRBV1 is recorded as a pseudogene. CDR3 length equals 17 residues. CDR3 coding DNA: TGCACCAGCAGCCAAGTGCGTCGGGAGAGGACCTACAATGAGCAGTTCTTC. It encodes CTSSQVRRERTYNEQFF.

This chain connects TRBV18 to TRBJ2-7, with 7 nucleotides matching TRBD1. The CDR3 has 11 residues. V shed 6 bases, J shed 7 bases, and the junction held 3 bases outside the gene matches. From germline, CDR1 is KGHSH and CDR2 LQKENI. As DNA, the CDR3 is TGTGCCAGCTCGTCACAGGGGGAGCAGTACTTC. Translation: CASSSQGEQYF. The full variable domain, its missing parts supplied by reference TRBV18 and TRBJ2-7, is NAGVMQNPRHLVRRRGQEARLRCSPMKGHSHVYWYRQLPEEGLKFMVYLQKENIIDESGMPKERFSAEFPKEGPSILRIQQVVRGDSAAYFCASSSQGEQYFGPGTRLTVT.

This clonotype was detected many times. This CDR3 is CASTTGATNEKLFF. The CDR3 DNA reads as TGTGCCAGCACCACCGGGGCAACTAATGAAAAACTGTTTTTT. The rearrangement joins TRBV12-3 or TRBV12-4 to TRBJ1-4; D not certain. The CDR3 is made up of 14 amino acids. Between the trimmed V and J ends, which lost 7 bases and 0 bases, there was a span of 9 bases.

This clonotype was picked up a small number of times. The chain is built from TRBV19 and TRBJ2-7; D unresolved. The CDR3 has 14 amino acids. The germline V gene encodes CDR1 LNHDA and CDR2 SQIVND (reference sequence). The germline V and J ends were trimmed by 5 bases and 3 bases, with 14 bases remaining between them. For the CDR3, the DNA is TGTGCCAGTAGTTTGAACTTAGGGAACTACGAGCAGTACTTC. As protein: CASSLNLGNYEQYF.

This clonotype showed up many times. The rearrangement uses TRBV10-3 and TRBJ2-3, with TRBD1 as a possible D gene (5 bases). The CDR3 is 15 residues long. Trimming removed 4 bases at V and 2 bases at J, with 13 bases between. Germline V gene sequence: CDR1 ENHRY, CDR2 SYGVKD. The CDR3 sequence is CAISVQGPATDTQYF. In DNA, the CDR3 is TGTGCCATCAGTGTCCAGGGTCCGGCCACAGATACGCAGTATTTT.

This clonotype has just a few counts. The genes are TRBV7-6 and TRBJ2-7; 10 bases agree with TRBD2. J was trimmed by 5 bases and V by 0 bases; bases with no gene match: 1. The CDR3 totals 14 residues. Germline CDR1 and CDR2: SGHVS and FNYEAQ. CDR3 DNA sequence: TGTGCCAGCAGCTTAGCTAGCGGGAGGAACGAGCAGTACTTC. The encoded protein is CASSLASGRNEQYF.

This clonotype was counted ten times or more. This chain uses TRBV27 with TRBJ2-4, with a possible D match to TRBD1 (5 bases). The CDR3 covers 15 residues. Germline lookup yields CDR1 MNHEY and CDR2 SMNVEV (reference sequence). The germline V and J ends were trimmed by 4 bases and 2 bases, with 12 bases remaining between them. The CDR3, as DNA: TGTGCCAGCAGTTCCCCCAGGGCGTCCAAAAACATTCAGTACTTC. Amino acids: CASSSPRASKNIQYF.

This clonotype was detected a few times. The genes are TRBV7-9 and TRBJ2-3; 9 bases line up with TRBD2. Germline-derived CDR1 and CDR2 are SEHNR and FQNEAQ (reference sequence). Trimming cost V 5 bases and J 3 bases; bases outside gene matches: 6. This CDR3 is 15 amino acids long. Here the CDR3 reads CASSHSGRRTDTQYF. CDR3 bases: TGTGCCAGCAGCCACAGCGGGAGGAGGACAGATACGCAGTATTTT.

The CDR3 nucleotides are TGTGCCAGCAGCCCCTCCCAGAGCGAGCAGTACTTC. It codes for CASSPSQSEQYF. The chain recombines TRBV5-5 with TRBJ2-7; the D is unclear. The CDR3 is 12 amino acids. V was pared by 4 bases and J by 6 bases, with 11 bases between. Per the germline V gene, CDR1 is SGHKS and CDR2 is YYEKEE (reference sequence).

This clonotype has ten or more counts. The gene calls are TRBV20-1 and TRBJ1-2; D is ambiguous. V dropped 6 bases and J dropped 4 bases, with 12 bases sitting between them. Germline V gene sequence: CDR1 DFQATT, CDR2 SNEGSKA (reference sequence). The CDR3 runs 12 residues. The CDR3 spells CSARVKGYGYTF. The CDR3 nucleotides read TGCAGTGCAAGGGTGAAGGGCTATGGCTACACCTTC.

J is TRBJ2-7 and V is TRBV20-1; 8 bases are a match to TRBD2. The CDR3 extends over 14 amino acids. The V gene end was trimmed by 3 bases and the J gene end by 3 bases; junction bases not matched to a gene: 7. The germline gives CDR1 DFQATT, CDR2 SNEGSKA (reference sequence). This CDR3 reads CSASGGLVDYEQYF. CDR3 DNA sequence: TGCAGTGCTAGCGGGGGACTAGTCGACTACGAGCAGTACTTC.

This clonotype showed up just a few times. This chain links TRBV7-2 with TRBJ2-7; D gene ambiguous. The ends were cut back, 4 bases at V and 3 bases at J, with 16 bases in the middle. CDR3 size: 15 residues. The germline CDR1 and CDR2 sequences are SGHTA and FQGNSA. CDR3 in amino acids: CASSYPDLMGYEQYF. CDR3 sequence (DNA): TGTGCCAGCAGCTACCCTGACCTGATGGGCTACGAGCAGTACTTC. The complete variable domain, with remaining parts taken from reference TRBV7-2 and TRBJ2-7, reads GAGVSQSPSNKVTEKGKDVELRCDPISGHTALYWYRQSLGQGLEFLIYFQGNSAPDKSGLPSDRFSAERTGGSVSTLTIQRTQQEDSAVYLCASSYPDLMGYEQYFGPGTRLTVT.

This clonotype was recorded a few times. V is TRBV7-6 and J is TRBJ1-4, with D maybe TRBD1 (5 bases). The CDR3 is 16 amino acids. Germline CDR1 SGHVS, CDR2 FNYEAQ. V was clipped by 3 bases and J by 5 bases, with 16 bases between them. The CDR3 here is CASSFGATDKNEKLFF. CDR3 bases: TGTGCCAGCAGCTTTGGGGCGACGGACAAGAATGAAAAACTGTTTTTT. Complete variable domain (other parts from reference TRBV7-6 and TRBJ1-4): GAGVSQSPRYKVTKRGQDVALRCDPISGHVSLYWYRQALGQGPEFLTYFNYEAQQDKSGLPNDRFSAERPEGSISTLTIQRTEQRDSAMYRCASSFGATDKNEKLFFGSGTQLSVL.

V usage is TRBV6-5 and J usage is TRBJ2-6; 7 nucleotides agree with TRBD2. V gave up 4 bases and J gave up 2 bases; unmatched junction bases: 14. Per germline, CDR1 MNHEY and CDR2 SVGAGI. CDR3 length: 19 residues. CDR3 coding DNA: TGTGCCAGCAGTTCCCCCCGCGGGAGTATGTTAGCTGGGGCCAACGTCCTGACTTTC. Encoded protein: CASSSPRGSMLAGANVLTF.

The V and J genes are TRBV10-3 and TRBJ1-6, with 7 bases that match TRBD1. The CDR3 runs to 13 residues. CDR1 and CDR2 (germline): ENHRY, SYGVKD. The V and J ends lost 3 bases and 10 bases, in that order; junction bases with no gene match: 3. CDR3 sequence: CAISDRGYSPLHF. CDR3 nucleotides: TGTGCCATCAGTGACAGGGGGTACTCACCCCTCCACTTT.

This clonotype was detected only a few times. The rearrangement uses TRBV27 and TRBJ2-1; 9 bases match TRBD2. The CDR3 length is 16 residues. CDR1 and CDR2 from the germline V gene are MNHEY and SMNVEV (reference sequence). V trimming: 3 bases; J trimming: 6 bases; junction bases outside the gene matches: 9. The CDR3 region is CASSFLFAGGFNEQFF. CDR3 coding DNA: TGTGCCAGCAGTTTTCTCTTCGCGGGAGGGTTCAATGAGCAGTTCTTC.

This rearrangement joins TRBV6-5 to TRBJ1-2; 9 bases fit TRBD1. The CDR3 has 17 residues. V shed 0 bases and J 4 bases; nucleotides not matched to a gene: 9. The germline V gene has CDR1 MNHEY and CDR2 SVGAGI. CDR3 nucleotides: TGTGCCAGCAGTTACTCAATTACGGGACAGGGCTTCTATGGCTACACCTTC. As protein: CASSYSITGQGFYGYTF.

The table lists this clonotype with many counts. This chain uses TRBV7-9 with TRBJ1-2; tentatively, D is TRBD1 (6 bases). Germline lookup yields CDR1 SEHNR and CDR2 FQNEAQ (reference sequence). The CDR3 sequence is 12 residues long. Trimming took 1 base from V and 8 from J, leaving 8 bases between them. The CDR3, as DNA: TGTGCCAGCAGCTTAGAGGACAGAGGCTACACCTTC. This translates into CASSLEDRGYTF.

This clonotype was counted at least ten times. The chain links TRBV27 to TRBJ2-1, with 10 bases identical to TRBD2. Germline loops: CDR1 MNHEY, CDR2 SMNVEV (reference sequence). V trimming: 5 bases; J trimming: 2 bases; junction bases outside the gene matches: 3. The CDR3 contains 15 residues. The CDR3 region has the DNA TGTGCCAGCAGTAAAAGCGGGAGGGCCTACAATGAGCAGTTCTTC. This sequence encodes CASSKSGRAYNEQFF.

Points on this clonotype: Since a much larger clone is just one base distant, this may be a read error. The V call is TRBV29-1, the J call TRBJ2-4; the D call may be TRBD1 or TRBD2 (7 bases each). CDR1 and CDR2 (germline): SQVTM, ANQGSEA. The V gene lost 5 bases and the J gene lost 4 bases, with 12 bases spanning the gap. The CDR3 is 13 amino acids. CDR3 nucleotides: TGCAGCGTTTGGGAGGGGGCGAAAAACATTCAGTACTTC. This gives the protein CSVWEGAKNIQYF.

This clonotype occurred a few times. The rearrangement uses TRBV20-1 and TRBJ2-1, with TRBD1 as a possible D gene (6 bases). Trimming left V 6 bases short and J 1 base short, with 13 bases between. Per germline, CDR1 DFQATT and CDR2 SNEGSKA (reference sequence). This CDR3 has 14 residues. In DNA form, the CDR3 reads TGCAGTGCAAACAGGGAAGATTCCTACAATGAGCAGTTCTTC. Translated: CSANREDSYNEQFF.

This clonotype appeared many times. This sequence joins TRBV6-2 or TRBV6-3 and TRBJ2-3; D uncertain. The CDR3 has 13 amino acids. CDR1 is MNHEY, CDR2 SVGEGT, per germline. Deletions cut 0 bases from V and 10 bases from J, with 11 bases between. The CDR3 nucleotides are TGTGCCAGCAGTTACTCGTCGGCCTTGGCGCAGTATTTT. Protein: CASSYSSALAQYF.

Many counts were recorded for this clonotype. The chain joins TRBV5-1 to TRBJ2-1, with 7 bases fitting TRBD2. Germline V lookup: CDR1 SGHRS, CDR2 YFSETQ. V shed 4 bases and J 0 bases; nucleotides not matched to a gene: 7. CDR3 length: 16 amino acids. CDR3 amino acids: CASSLTSRSSYNEQFF. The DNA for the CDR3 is TGCGCCAGCAGCCTGACTAGCAGAAGCTCCTACAATGAGCAGTTCTTC.

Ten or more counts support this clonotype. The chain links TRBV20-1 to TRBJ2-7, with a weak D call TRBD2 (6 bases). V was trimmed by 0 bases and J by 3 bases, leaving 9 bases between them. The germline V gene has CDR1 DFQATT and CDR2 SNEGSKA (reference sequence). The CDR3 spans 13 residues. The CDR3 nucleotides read TGCAGTGCTAGAGAGTCTAGCGACTACGAGCAGTACTTC. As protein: CSARESSDYEQYF.

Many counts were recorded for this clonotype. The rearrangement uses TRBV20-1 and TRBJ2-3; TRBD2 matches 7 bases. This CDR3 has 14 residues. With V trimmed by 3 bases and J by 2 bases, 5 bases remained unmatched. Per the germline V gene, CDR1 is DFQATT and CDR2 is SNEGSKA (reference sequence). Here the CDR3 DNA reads TGCAGTGCTAGCCGGGGGAGGGCCACAGATACGCAGTATTTT. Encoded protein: CSASRGRATDTQYF.

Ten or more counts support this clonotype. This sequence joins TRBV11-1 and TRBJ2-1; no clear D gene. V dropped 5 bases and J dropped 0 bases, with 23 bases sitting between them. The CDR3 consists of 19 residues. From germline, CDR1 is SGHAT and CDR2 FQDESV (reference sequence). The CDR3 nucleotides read TGTGCCAGCAGCGTACCCAACGCTGGTCGGCAAAGCTCCTACAATGAGCAGTTCTTC. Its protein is CASSVPNAGRQSSYNEQFF.

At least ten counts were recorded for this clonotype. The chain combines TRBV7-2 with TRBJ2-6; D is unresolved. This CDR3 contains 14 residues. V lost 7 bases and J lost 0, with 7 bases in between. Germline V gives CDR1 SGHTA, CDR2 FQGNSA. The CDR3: CASNPGSGANVLTF. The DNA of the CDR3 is TGTGCCAGCAATCCTGGCTCTGGGGCCAACGTCCTGACTTTC.

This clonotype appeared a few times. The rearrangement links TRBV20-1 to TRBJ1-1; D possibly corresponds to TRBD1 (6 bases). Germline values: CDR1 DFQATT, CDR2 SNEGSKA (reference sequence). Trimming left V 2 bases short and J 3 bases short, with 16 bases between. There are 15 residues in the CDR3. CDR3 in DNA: TGCAGTGCTAGAAACCCCCAGGGGCCAGACACTGAAGCTTTCTTT. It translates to CSARNPQGPDTEAFF.